These 10 T cell receptor beta chains originate from one sample sequenced in a study of T cell clonotyping in hematopoietic cell transplantation. Using immunoSEQ multiplex PCR, the repertoire was profiled, and TCRdb retains in-frame clones only, with some absent. The sample includes approximately 11,000 clones, 85% to 95% seen only once; the top ten take around 0.8%. Sequencing was performed on peripheral blood mononuclear cells. The receptors were gathered from a woman between 45 and 60 years old in good health. Some clones in this sample may be carry-over from other donors' samples.

The genes are TRBV18 and TRBJ2-6; perhaps D is TRBD1 or TRBD2 (5 bases each). V dropped 2 bases and J dropped 1 base, with 24 bases sitting between them. Per germline, CDR1 KGHSH and CDR2 LQKENI. This CDR3 is built from 21 residues. The CDR3 reads CASSPILTGLGAPSGANVLTF. The CDR3 coding sequence is TGTGCCAGCTCACCAATTTTAACGGGGCTAGGAGCCCCGTCTGGGGCCAACGTCCTGACTTTC.

This clone turned up a few times. The rearrangement uses TRBV20-1 and TRBJ2-7, with D unresolved. CDR1 is DFQATT and CDR2 is SNEGSKA in the germline V gene (reference sequence). There are 11 residues in the CDR3. The V gene lost 7 bases and the J gene lost 9 bases, with 16 bases spanning the gap. In DNA form, the CDR3 reads TGCAGTGTCGCCGACTTTCCACGGCAGTACTTC. It specifies CSVADFPRQYF.

This sequence joins TRBV7-9 and TRBJ1-2; D remains ambiguous. The V gene's germline CDR1 is SEHNR and CDR2 FQNEAQ (reference sequence). This CDR3 is 12 amino acids long. V was shortened by 9 bases and J by 8 bases, with 16 bases between the two germline ends. CDR3 nucleotide sequence: TGTGCCAGTTCCGGGTCTTTAAGGGGCTACACCTTC. Translating it yields CASSGSLRGYTF.

The V and J genes are TRBV6-5 and TRBJ1-6; D call uncertain. The CDR3 length is 12 residues. Germline V gene data show CDR1 as MNHEY and CDR2 as SVGAGI. Between the trimmed V and J ends, which lost 5 bases and 11 bases, there was a span of 10 bases. The CDR3 DNA reads as TGTGCCAGCAGTACCCACTTGGCACCCCTCCACTTT. This codes for CASSTHLAPLHF.

V usage is TRBV6-4 and J usage is TRBJ2-3, with TRBD2 identical over 8 bases. Germline lookup yields CDR1 MRHNA and CDR2 SNTAGT. The CDR3 has 16 amino acids. Unmatched junction bases numbered 2, after V lost 0 bases and J lost 0 bases. This CDR3 reads CASSDSERGSTDTQYF. The CDR3 DNA reads TGTGCCAGCAGTGACTCCGAGCGGGGGAGCACAGATACGCAGTATTTT.

This chain joins TRBV4-3 and TRBJ2-1; D perhaps matches TRBD2 (6 bases). The CDR3 is 16 amino acids. Germline-derived CDR1 and CDR2 are LGHNA and YSLEER. The ends were cut back, 0 bases at V and 7 bases at J, with 16 bases in the middle. CDR3 loop: CASSQDLGLARNEQFF. For the CDR3, the DNA is TGCGCCAGCAGCCAAGATCTTGGCCTAGCGCGGAATGAGCAGTTCTTC.

V and J are TRBV14 and TRBJ2-7, with unresolved D. V lost 2 bases, J lost 2 bases, and 13 bases lay in between. Germline CDR1 SGHDN, CDR2 FVKESK. The CDR3 has 15 amino acids. CDR3 amino acids: CASSQQTLGTYEQYF. CDR3 nucleotide sequence: TGTGCCAGCAGCCAACAGACCCTAGGAACCTACGAGCAGTACTTC.

This chain joins TRBV11-1 and TRBJ1-2; D is undetermined. CDR3 size: 13 residues. Germline-derived CDR1 and CDR2 are SGHAT and FQDESV (reference sequence). Trimming stripped 2 bases from V and 2 bases from J, with 6 bases between. The CDR3 bases are TGTGCCAGCAGCTTATTGCAGAACTATGGCTACACCTTC. It codes for CASSLLQNYGYTF.

The chain recombines TRBV2 with TRBJ1-1; D is undetermined. Germline CDR1 SNHLY, CDR2 FYNNEI. The CDR3 sequence is 14 residues long. Trimming shortened V by 5 bases and J by 2 bases, and 12 bases separated the two germline ends. The CDR3 DNA sequence: TGTGCCAGCAGTAGGAACAGCATAAACACTGAAGCTTTCTTT. Protein: CASSRNSINTEAFF.

The chain uses TRBV30 and TRBJ1-2; 7 positions agree with TRBD1. Trimming removed 4 bases from V and 7 bases from J; junction bases left unmatched: 15. CDR1 is GTSNPN and CDR2 is SVGIG in the germline V gene (reference sequence). The CDR3 spans 15 residues. Here the CDR3 DNA reads TGTGCCTGGACGACAGGGATAGGGTCCCGGGTTGGCTACACCTTC. Translating it yields CAWTTGIGSRVGYTF.